Below, 11 T cell receptor beta chains from the same sample are listed, as sequenced in a study of response to subunit inactivated influenza vaccine. TCRdb re-called the RT-PCR reads through MiXCR, storing one row per CDR3 protein. This sample yields roughly 650,000 distinct CDR3 sequences, of which roughly 15% are seen a single time; 6% to 9.5% belongs to the top ten. The source material was PBMCs from blood, sampled 14 days before vaccination. These receptors came from a man over 45 who received an inactivated influenza vaccine.

This clonotype was detected only a few times. CDR3 DNA sequence: TGTGCCACCAGACTAGCGGGAGGGTTCGAGCAGTACTTC. Translation: CATRLAGGFEQYF. This chain joins TRBV27 and TRBJ2-7; TRBD2 aligns across 14 bases. Germline CDR1 is MNHEY and CDR2 is SMNVEV (reference sequence). The CDR3 is 13 residues long. With V trimmed by 10 bases and J by 6 bases, 5 bases remained unmatched.

This clonotype was observed a handful of times. The J gene is TRBJ1-1, the V gene TRBV20-1; D may be TRBD1 (5 bases). This CDR3 has 13 residues. The V gene lost 5 bases and the J gene lost 1 base, with 11 bases spanning the gap. Looked up from germline, CDR1 is DFQATT and CDR2 is SNEGSKA (reference sequence). In nucleotides, the CDR3 is TGCAGTGCTGTCCGGGACCAGAACACTGAAGCTTTCTTT. It specifies CSAVRDQNTEAFF.

This clonotype showed up many times. At one end the junction does not follow the germline gene, possibly because of a read error. The chain couples TRBV12-3 or TRBV12-4 to TRBJ2-7; a weak D match, TRBD2 (5 bases). The CDR3 is 14 residues long. The CDR3 nucleotides read TGTGCCAGCAGCTTAGGGTCGGGGACCTACGAGCAGTACTTC. Amino acids: CASSLGSGTYEQYF.

The chain links TRBV4-3 to TRBJ1-1, with D tentatively TRBD1 (5 bases). Trimming removed 1 base at V and 3 bases at J, with 9 bases between. The CDR3 is made up of 14 amino acids. Per germline, CDR1 LGHNA and CDR2 YSLEER. The CDR3 coding sequence is TGCGCCAGCAGCCAAGGACAGCCGGACACTGAAGCTTTCTTT. This encodes CASSQGQPDTEAFF.

This clonotype showed up just a few times. The rearrangement uses TRBV30 and TRBJ1-5, with D maybe TRBD1 (5 bases). Germline assignment: CDR1 GTSNPN and CDR2 SVGIG (reference sequence). The V and J ends lost 0 bases and 0 bases respectively, with 6 bases between them. The CDR3 is 14 amino acids. CDR3 coding DNA: TGTGCCTGGAGTGTGGACAATAGCAATCAGCCCCAGCATTTT. Translated: CAWSVDNSNQPQHF.

This clonotype occurred many times. The chain employs TRBV20-1 and TRBJ1-2; D unresolved. CDR3 length: 13 residues. CDR1 is DFQATT, CDR2 SNEGSKA, per germline (reference sequence). V shed 1 base and J shed 0 bases, with 6 bases lying between them. The CDR3 here is CSARASANYGYTF. In DNA form, the CDR3 reads TGCAGTGCTAGAGCTTCGGCTAACTATGGCTACACCTTC.

V and J are TRBV7-2 and TRBJ1-1, with 7 positions matching TRBD1. The CDR3 loop spans 15 amino acids. Trimming removed 5 bases from V and 2 bases from J; junction bases left unmatched: 8. Per the germline V gene, CDR1 is SGHTA and CDR2 is FQGNSA. For the CDR3, the DNA is TGTGCCAGCAGCCGCACAGGGGCCGTAAACACTGAAGCTTTCTTT. The encoded protein is CASSRTGAVNTEAFF.

This chain uses TRBV6-2 or TRBV6-3 with TRBJ2-3; D is uncertain. Germline V gene data show CDR1 as MNHEY and CDR2 as SVGEGT. V shed 8 bases and J shed 6 bases, with 9 bases lying between them. The CDR3 is 11 amino acids. The CDR3 loop reads CASGVIDTQYF. In nucleotides, the CDR3 is TGTGCCAGCGGGGTTATCGATACGCAGTATTTT.

In this sample, this clonotype turned up a few times. J is TRBJ2-2 and V is TRBV20-1; the match to TRBD1 covers 7 bases. The CDR3 spans 16 residues. J was trimmed by 4 bases and V by 0 bases; bases with no gene match: 8. Germline CDR1 is DFQATT and CDR2 is SNEGSKA (reference sequence). Written as DNA, the CDR3 is TGCAGTGCTAGAGATTTCCGGACAGGTGGCACCGGGGAGCTGTTTTTT. Translation: CSARDFRTGGTGELFF.

The chain recombines TRBV10-3 with TRBJ2-1; D is unresolved. The CDR3 loop spans 14 amino acids. Germline CDR1 is ENHRY and CDR2 is SYGVKD. The V and J ends lost 2 bases and 4 bases respectively, with 9 bases between them. CDR3 sequence reads: CAISELGQYNEQFF. The CDR3 coding sequence is TGTGCCATCAGTGAGCTCGGGCAATACAATGAGCAGTTCTTC.

A few counts support this clonotype. The V gene is TRBV12-3 or TRBV12-4, the J gene TRBJ2-1; tentatively, D is TRBD1 (6 bases). The CDR3 loop spans 13 amino acids. Trimming left V 5 bases short and J 6 bases short, with 11 bases between. Here the CDR3 reads CASSPGQANEQFF. CDR3 coding DNA: TGTGCCAGCAGTCCGGGACAAGCCAATGAGCAGTTCTTC.